This T cell receptor (beta chain) is drawn from a study of T cell responses to AZD1222 COVID-19 vaccine. This clone was observed once. The antigen is undetermined. Clones were read by immunoSEQ multiplex PCR, and TCRdb kept only the in-frame ones, dropping some. The sample lists roughly 120,000 clones, over 75% occurring once. Between the trimmed V and J ends, which lost 4 bases and 8 bases, there was a span of 18 bases. The CDR3 is 14 amino acids. CDR1 and CDR2 (germline): SGHDT, YYEEEE. Study results and caveats: Donors skewed white British and female; clonal diversity was possibly underestimated. As reported, nearly half of all spike-specific TCRs target variant regions that are unmutated.

The source is an adult in good health. The chain is built from TRBV5-6 and TRBJ1-2, with D unclear. Sequences were derived from peripheral blood, sampled on day 0 of AZD1222 vaccination. The CDR3 DNA reads as TGTGCCAGCAGCCTGGCCCCGCTCCTTAGGGGCTACACCTTC. Translation: CASSLAPLLRGYTF. Full variable domain (missing parts from reference TRBV5-6 and TRBJ1-2): DAGVTQSPTHLIKTRGQQVTLRCSPKSGHDTVSWYQQALGQGPQFIFQYYEEEERQRGNFPDRFSGHQFPNYSSELNVNALLLGDSALYLCASSLAPLLRGYTFGSGTRLTVV.